Following are 11 T cell receptor beta chains from one sample sequenced in a study of blood T cell repertoires in COVID-19. Only in-frame clones appear in the TCRdb table, and some are missing; sequencing was by immunoSEQ multiplex PCR. The table has about 120,000 clones, more than 65% seen once. Input material: peripheral blood. All receptors derive from a man aged 50 to 60 with acute or convalescent COVID-19.

The chain is built from TRBV6-5 and TRBJ2-7; the match to TRBD1 covers 9 bases. From germline, CDR1 is MNHEY and CDR2 SVGAGI. Germline trimming cut 6 bases from V and 1 base from J; bases unmatched to any gene: 4. The CDR3 is 14 amino acids. This CDR3 reads CASRDRGQSYEQYF. CDR3 bases: TGTGCCAGCAGGGACAGGGGCCAATCCTACGAGCAGTACTTC.

The V gene is TRBV9, the J gene TRBJ2-5; weak D call: TRBD2 (5 bases). Germline values: CDR1 SGDLS, CDR2 YYNGEE. Deletions cut 3 bases from V and 2 bases from J, with 20 bases between. CDR3 length equals 17 residues. CDR3 loop: CASSAHGLEVLQETQYF. DNA of the CDR3: TGTGCCAGCAGCGCCCATGGGCTGGAGGTTCTTCAAGAGACCCAGTACTTC. Full variable domain (outside the CDR3, taken from reference TRBV9 and TRBJ2-5): DSGVTQTPKHLITATGQRVTLRCSPRSGDLSVYWYQQSLDQGLQFLIQYYNGEERAKGNILERFSAQQFPDLHSELNLSSLELGDSALYFCASSAHGLEVLQETQYFGPGTRLLVL.

The chain employs TRBV15 and TRBJ1-4, with D maybe TRBD1 (5 bases). This CDR3 is 15 amino acids long. The germline gives CDR1 LNHNV, CDR2 YYDKDF (reference sequence). With 1 base removed from V and 8 bases from J, the gap between germline ends came to 14 bases. Here the CDR3 DNA reads TGTGCCACCAGCAGAGTGGGGTCAGGGAACGAAAAACTGTTTTTT. It is translated as CATSRVGSGNEKLFF.

The J gene is TRBJ1-2, the V gene TRBV28; unclear D gene. Germline loops: CDR1 MDHEN, CDR2 SYDVKM. This CDR3 comprises 12 residues. CDR3 DNA sequence: TGTGCTATAAGCGAGGCTAACTATGGCTACACCTTC. Translated, it gives CAISEANYGYTF.

This sequence joins TRBV19 and TRBJ1-2; D unclear. In germline, CDR1 is LNHDA, CDR2 SQIVND (reference sequence). The CDR3 length is 15 residues. Trimming removed 0 bases from V and 4 bases from J, with 12 bases in between. CDR3 amino acids: CASSIDSTVPYGYTF. The CDR3 DNA reads TGTGCCAGTAGTATAGATTCTACAGTGCCCTATGGCTACACCTTC.

As DNA, the CDR3 is TGTGCCAGCAGTGAACTGCCCGGGACATCCTCCACTGAAGCTTTCTTT. This translates into CASSELPGTSSTEAFF. The rearrangement links TRBV6-1 to TRBJ1-1; D is possibly TRBD1 (6 bases). V was cut by 2 bases and J by 4 bases, with 17 bases left in between. The CDR3 is 16 amino acids. The germline CDR1 and CDR2 sequences are MNHNS and SASEGT.

The V and J genes are TRBV14 and TRBJ2-7; TRBD1 is a possible D gene (5 bases). The germline V gene encodes CDR1 SGHDN and CDR2 FVKESK. V lost 2 bases and J 6 bases, leaving 20 bases between the germline ends. The CDR3 length is 16 residues. The CDR3 region has the DNA TGTGCCAGCAGCCAAAGGGGTTGGCCCCCTCGGAGCGAGCAGTACTTC. It translates to CASSQRGWPPRSEQYF.

The chain is built from TRBV6-2 or TRBV6-3 and TRBJ2-2; 8 bases are a match to TRBD2. The V gene end was trimmed by 6 bases and the J gene end by 4 bases; junction bases not matched to a gene: 7. The CDR3 has 15 amino acids. From germline, CDR1 is MNHEY and CDR2 SVGEGT. CDR3 in amino acids: CASSGGGLGTGELFF. DNA for the CDR3: TGTGCCAGCAGCGGGGGGGGTTTGGGCACCGGGGAGCTGTTTTTT.

J is TRBJ2-4 and V is TRBV3-1 (or the pseudogene TRBV3-2); tentatively, D is TRBD1 (6 bases). CDR1 is LGHDT and CDR2 is YNNKEL in the germline V gene (reference sequence). Trimming took off 3 bases at V and 5 bases at J, with 11 bases between the two ends. This CDR3 is built from 14 residues. CDR3 coding DNA: TGTGCCAGCAGCCAGAGGACAGTTGAAAACATTCAGTACTTC. Its translation: CASSQRTVENIQYF.

The chain has TRBV6-5 and TRBJ1-3; TRBD1 agrees at 9 bases. The CDR3 has 14 residues. CDR1 is MNHEY, CDR2 SVGAGI, per germline. The V and J ends lost 7 bases and 4 bases, in that order; junction bases with no gene match: 5. The CDR3 loop reads CASIRQGVGNTIYF. In DNA, the CDR3 is TGTGCCAGCATTCGACAGGGGGTCGGAAACACCATATATTTT.

The chain uses TRBV20-1 and TRBJ2-3; 12 bases align to TRBD2. After removal of 3 bases from V and 4 bases from J, the junction contained 5 bases not matched to a gene. The CDR3 loop spans 15 amino acids. Germline values: CDR1 DFQATT, CDR2 SNEGSKA (reference sequence). CDR3 nucleotides: TGCAGTGCTAGTTCTAGCGGGGGGGCCCCAGATACGCAGTATTTT. It yields the protein CSASSSGGAPDTQYF.